The table lists the clone carrying this T cell receptor (beta chain) with a few counts. This sample was included in a study of T-cell reconstitution after alpha-beta-depleted transplantation in children. The V end lost 2 bases, the J end lost 1 base, and 11 bases lay between the germline ends. This CDR3 comprises 16 residues. Germline assignment: CDR1 KGHSH and CDR2 LQKENI. The authors prepared the TCRbeta library with unique molecular identifiers. TCRdb processed the PCR reads anew with MiXCR; each CDR3 protein has one entry. The table lists a few hundred thousand distinct CDR3 sequences, about 9.6% of them singletons.

This specimen was PBMCs from the stem cell graft donor, taken from the stem cell graft. The chain employs TRBV18 and TRBJ2-2; D is undetermined. The receptor was isolated from a human donor who donated a stem cell graft to a child with SCID. CDR3 in amino acids: CASSPLNSQNTGELFF. The CDR3, as DNA: TGTGCCAGCTCACCATTAAACTCCCAGAACACCGGGGAGCTGTTTTTT.